What follows is one T cell receptor beta chain and its context. Its antigen is undetermined. Included were adult ileal or ileocolonic Crohn's patients indicated for ileocolonic resection. This record comes from a study of T cell repertoires in ileal Crohn's disease. Study details: Surgery for a complication: stricturing in around 60%, penetrating in about 39%. General observations from the study: Endoscopic recurrence occurred in every patient whose clonality exceeded 26.8%.

This table comes from immunoSEQ multiplex PCR, and its TCRdb copy is limited to in-frame clones, with some not included. The sample carries some 5,100 clones, around nine tenths recorded once. Sequencing used ileal tissue. This receptor was identified in an adult with Crohn's disease.

The CDR3 DNA reads as TGTGCCAGCAGTTCCTCGAGACTAGGGGTAAAAAACATTCAGTACTTC. Protein sequence: CASSSSRLGVKNIQYF. The J gene is TRBJ2-4, the V gene TRBV28; D might be TRBD2 (6 bases). V lost 4 bases and J lost 4, with 17 bases in between. The CDR3 totals 16 residues. CDR1 and CDR2 (germline): MDHEN, SYDVKM.